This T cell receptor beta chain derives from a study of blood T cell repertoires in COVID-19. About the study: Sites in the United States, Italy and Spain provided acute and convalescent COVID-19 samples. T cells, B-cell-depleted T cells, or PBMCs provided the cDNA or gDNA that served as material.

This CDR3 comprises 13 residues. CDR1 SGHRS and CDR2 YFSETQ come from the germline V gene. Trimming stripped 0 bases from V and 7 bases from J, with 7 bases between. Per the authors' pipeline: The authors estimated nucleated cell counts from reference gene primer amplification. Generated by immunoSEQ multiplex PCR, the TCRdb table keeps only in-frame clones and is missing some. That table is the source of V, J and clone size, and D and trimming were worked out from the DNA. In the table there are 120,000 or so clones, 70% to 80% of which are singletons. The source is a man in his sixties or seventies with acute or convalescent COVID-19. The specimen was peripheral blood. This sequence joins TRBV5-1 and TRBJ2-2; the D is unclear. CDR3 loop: CASSLVPYGELFF. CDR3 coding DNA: TGCGCCAGCAGCTTGGTGCCCTACGGGGAGCTGTTTTTT.